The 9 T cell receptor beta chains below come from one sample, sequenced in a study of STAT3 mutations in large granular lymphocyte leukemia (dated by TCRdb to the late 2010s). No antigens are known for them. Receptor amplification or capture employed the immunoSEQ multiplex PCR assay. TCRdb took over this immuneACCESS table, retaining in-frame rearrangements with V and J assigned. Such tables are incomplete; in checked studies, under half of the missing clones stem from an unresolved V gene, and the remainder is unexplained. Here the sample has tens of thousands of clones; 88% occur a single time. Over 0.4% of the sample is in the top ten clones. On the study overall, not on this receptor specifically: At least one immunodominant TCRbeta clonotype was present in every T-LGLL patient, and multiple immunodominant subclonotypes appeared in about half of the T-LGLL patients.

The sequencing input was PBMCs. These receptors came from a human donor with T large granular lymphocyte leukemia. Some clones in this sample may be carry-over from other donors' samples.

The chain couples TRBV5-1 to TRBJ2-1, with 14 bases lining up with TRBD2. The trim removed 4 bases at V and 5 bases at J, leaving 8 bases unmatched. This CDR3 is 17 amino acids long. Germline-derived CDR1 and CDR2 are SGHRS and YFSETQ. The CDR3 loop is CASSPGLAGGPNNEQFF. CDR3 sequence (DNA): TGCGCCAGCAGCCCCGGACTAGCGGGGGGCCCGAACAATGAGCAGTTCTTC.

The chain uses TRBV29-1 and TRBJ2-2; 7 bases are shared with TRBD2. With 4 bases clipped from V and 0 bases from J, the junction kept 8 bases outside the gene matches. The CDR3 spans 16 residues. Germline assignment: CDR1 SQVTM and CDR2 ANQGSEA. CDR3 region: CSVVGGAGSNTGELFF. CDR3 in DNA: TGCAGCGTTGTGGGGGGAGCGGGATCGAACACCGGGGAGCTGTTTTTT.

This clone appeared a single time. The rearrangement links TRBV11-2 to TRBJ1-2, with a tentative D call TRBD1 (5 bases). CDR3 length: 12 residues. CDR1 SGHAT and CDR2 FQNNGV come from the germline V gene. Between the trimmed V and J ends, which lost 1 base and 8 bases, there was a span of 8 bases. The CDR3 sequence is CASSLGRAGYTF. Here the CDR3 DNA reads TGTGCCAGCAGCTTAGGCAGGGCGGGCTACACCTTC.

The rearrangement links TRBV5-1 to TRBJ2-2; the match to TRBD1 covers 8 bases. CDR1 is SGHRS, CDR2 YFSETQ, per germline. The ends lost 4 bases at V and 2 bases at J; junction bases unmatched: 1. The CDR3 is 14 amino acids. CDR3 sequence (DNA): TGCGCCAGCAGCGGACAGGGAAACACCGGGGAGCTGTTTTTT. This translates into CASSGQGNTGELFF.

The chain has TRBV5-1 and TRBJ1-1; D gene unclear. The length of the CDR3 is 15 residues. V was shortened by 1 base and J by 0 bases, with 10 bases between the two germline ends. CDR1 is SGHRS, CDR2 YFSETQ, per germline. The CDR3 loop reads CASSLLSIMNTEAFF. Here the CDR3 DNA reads TGCGCCAGCAGCTTGTTGTCGATCATGAACACTGAAGCTTTCTTT.

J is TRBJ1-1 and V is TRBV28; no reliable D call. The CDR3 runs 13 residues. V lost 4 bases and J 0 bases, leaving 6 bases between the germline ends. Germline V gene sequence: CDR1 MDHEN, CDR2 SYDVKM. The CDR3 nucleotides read TGTGCCAGCAGTTCATCACTGAACACTGAAGCTTTCTTT. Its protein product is CASSSSLNTEAFF. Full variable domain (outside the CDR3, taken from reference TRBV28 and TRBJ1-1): DVKVTQSSRYLVKRTGEKVFLECVQDMDHENMFWYRQDPGLGLRLIYFSYDVKMKEKGDIPEGYSVSREKKERFSLILESASTNQTSMYLCASSSSLNTEAFFGQGTRLTVV.

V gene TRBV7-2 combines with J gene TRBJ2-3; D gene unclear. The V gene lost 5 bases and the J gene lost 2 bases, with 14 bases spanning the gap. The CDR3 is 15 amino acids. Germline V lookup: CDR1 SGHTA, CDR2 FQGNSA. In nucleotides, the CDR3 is TGTGCCAGCAGCCCCAGCAGGTTCACCACAGATACGCAGTATTTT. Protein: CASSPSRFTTDTQYF.

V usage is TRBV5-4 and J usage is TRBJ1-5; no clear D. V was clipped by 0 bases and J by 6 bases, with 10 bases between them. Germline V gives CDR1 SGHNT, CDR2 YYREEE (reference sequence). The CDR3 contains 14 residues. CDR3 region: CASSLGVSGQPQHF. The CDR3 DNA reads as TGTGCCAGCAGCTTGGGGGTAAGCGGTCAGCCCCAGCATTTT.

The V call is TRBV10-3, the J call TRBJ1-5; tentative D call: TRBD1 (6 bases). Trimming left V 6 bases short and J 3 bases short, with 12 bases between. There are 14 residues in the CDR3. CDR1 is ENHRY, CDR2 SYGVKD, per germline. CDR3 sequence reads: CAIRQDRDNQPQHF. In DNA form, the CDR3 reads TGTGCCATCAGACAGGACAGAGACAATCAGCCCCAGCATTTT.